This T cell receptor beta chain was documented in a study of shared clonotypes between healthy human individuals. About the study: Donor composition was a couple of women and three men, aged 18 to 49. Study conclusions and caveats: Sequencing depth was predicted to influence how clonotypes are shared among donors.

Comments on this clone: The antigen is not known.

In the study's own analysis: ImmunoSEQ yielded junction-only sequences lacking quality scores, so filtering differed. The repertoire was sequenced with immunoSEQ multiplex PCR; TCRdb's copy has only in-frame clones and lacks some. V and J calls and clone size are given by that table; D and trimming were obtained from the DNA. The data contain 300,000 to 400,000 clones, 80% to 90% of them singletons. From germline, CDR1 is LGHNA and CDR2 YSLEER. This CDR3 region has 15 residues. V gave up 2 bases and J gave up 3 bases, with 14 bases separating them. The chain employs TRBV4-3 and TRBJ2-7, with a tentative D call TRBD2 (5 bases). The sequencing sample was made of memory CD8+ T cells sorted from blood. As to subset: CD45RO+ cells pooled with CCR7-negative TemRA cells. The clonotype originates from a man between 18 and 35 years old in good health. The CDR3 sequence is CASSQSPGEGYEQYF. CDR3 coding DNA: TGCGCCAGCAGCCAATCGCCAGGAGAGGGCTACGAGCAGTACTTC.